What follows are 3 T cell receptor beta chains derived from one specimen sequenced in a study of shared clonotypes between healthy human individuals. Repertoires were generated with immunoSEQ multiplex PCR, while TCRdb's copy carries only in-frame clones and drops some. The data hold over a million clones, with 75% to 85% observed a single time. The sequenced sample consisted of memory CD4+ T cells from PBMCs. Subset defined: CD45RA-negative fraction. The receptors were sampled from a man younger than 35 in good health. Some clones in this sample may be carry-over from other donors' samples.

This clone was found a few times. This rearrangement joins TRBV2 to TRBJ2-3; 7 nucleotides agree with TRBD2. The germline V gene encodes CDR1 SNHLY and CDR2 FYNNEI. This CDR3 comprises 14 residues. Unmatched junction bases numbered 9, after V lost 7 bases and J lost 5 bases. CDR3 region: CASKASGSGDTQYF. In DNA, the CDR3 is TGTGCCAGCAAGGCTAGCGGCTCTGGAGATACGCAGTATTTT.

The chain links TRBV19 to TRBJ1-5, with 8 bases fitting TRBD1. The V gene end was trimmed by 7 bases and the J gene end by 2 bases; junction bases not matched to a gene: 1. The germline V gene has CDR1 LNHDA and CDR2 SQIVND (reference sequence). The CDR3 totals 13 residues. The CDR3 loop reads CASKDRGNQPQHF. CDR3 coding DNA: TGTGCCAGTAAGGACAGGGGCAATCAGCCCCAGCATTTT.

This rearrangement joins TRBV4-1 to TRBJ1-4; 10 bases line up with TRBD1. Trimming took 1 base from V and 1 from J; bases not matched to a gene: 3. The CDR3 covers 17 residues. CDR1 and CDR2 from the germline V gene are MGHRA and YSYEKL. CDR3 DNA sequence: TGCGCCAGCAGCCAAGTGGGGACAGGGGTAACTAATGAAAAACTGTTTTTT. This gives the protein CASSQVGTGVTNEKLFF.